The next 23 T cell receptor beta chains were all read from a single sample in a study of Graves' ophthalmopathy and Graves' hyperthyroidism. RNA transcripts provided the template for amplifying TCR beta CDR3 regions. The authors performed first-round RT-PCR with HTBI primers and then a second-round multiplex PCR. Via MiXCR, TCRdb re-called the multiplex PCR reads, giving one row per CDR3 protein. The sample consists of 560,000 or so distinct CDR3 sequences, approximately 37% of them appearing once. Source material: peripheral blood or thyroid tissue (not recorded which). The source is an adult man with Graves' hyperthyroidism.

There are many counts of this clonotype. The V call is TRBV10-3, the J call TRBJ2-5; 12 positions match TRBD2. Germline values: CDR1 ENHRY, CDR2 SYGVKD. This CDR3 region has 15 residues. V gave up 3 bases and J gave up 2 bases; unmatched junction bases: 1. CDR3 in amino acids: CAISDGLAGQETQYF. The CDR3 DNA reads TGTGCCATCAGTGACGGACTAGCGGGACAAGAGACCCAGTACTTC.

This chain joins TRBV29-1 and TRBJ2-7, with D possibly being TRBD1 (6 bases). Germline CDR1 is SQVTM and CDR2 is ANQGSEA. V was clipped by 7 bases and J by 7 bases, with 26 bases between them. CDR3 size: 15 residues. For the CDR3, the DNA is TGCAGCGGTGGGGACCGGACAGTCGAGTACAATGAGCAGTACTTC. Amino acids: CSGGDRTVEYNEQYF.

This clonotype was picked up many times. At one end, the junction sequence differs from germline, possibly due to a read error. The rearrangement uses TRBV10-3 and TRBJ1-5; TRBD1 agrees at 8 bases. The V gene's germline CDR1 is ENHRY and CDR2 SYGVKD. The CDR3 consists of 13 residues. For the CDR3, the DNA is TGTGCCAGCAGTGAGGACAGGGTTCAGCCCCAGCATTTT. It yields the protein CASSEDRVQPQHF.

This clonotype showed up many times. The chain employs TRBV2 and TRBJ1-1; D not certain. V lost 7 bases and J lost 4, with 19 bases in between. Germline-derived CDR1 and CDR2 are SNHLY and FYNNEI. This CDR3 has 15 residues. CDR3 protein: CASTREAIGPTEAFF. The CDR3 DNA is TGTGCCAGCACCCGAGAGGCTATAGGCCCCACTGAAGCTTTCTTT.

Concerning this clonotype itself: Just one base apart from a much larger clone, this may be a read error. The V and J genes are TRBV12-3 or TRBV12-4 and TRBJ1-2; weak D call: TRBD1 (6 bases). This CDR3 is built from 13 residues. CDR3 amino acids: CASSRGQKYDYTF. Written as DNA, the CDR3 is TGTGCCAGCAGTAGAGGACAGAAATATGACTACACCTTC.

This clonotype was counted many times. The CDR3 DNA follows: TGTGCCAGCAGTGAAGCCTACGTCAGGGGTACCGGGGAGCTGTTTTTT. Residues: CASSEAYVRGTGELFF. V and J are TRBV2 and TRBJ2-2; a possible D gene is TRBD1 (6 bases). Germline V gene lookup returns CDR1 SNHLY and CDR2 FYNNEI. The CDR3 runs 16 residues. The ends were cut back, 0 bases at V and 5 bases at J, with 13 bases in the middle.

The chain carries TRBV19 and TRBJ2-3; D call uncertain. Germline-derived CDR1 and CDR2 are LNHDA and SQIVND (reference sequence). Trimming removed 7 bases from V and 4 bases from J, with 12 bases in between. CDR3 length: 13 amino acids. The CDR3 is CASKLEWADTQYF. As DNA, the CDR3 is TGTGCCAGTAAGCTGGAGTGGGCAGATACGCAGTATTTT. Complete variable domain (other parts from reference TRBV19 and TRBJ2-3): DGGITQSPKYLFRKEGQNVTLSCEQNLNHDAMYWYRQDPGQGLRLIYYSQIVNDFQKGDIAEGYSVSREKKESFPLTVTSAQKNPTAFYLCASKLEWADTQYFGPGTRLTVL.

This clonotype was observed a few times. The V and J genes are TRBV29-1 and TRBJ2-5; TRBD1 matches at 10 bases. Germline V gene lookup returns CDR1 SQVTM and CDR2 ANQGSEA. Unmatched junction bases numbered 4, after V lost 7 bases and J lost 5 bases. This CDR3 region has 12 residues. The CDR3 loop is CSARQGAETQYF. The CDR3 DNA is TGCAGCGCCAGACAGGGGGCCGAGACCCAGTACTTC.

J is TRBJ2-7 and V is TRBV7-9; possibly TRBD2 for D (7 bases). Trimming shortened V by 5 bases and J by 7 bases, and 24 bases separated the two germline ends. This CDR3 has 16 amino acids. Germline CDR1 is SEHNR and CDR2 is FQNEAQ (reference sequence). The CDR3 DNA reads TGTGCCAGCAGCCCTCGCGGGGGCCACTCCTACAATGAGCAGTACTTC. It specifies CASSPRGGHSYNEQYF.

As concerns this clonotype: Since a much larger clone is just one base distant, this may be a read error. The chain links TRBV7-8 to TRBJ2-7, with D possibly being TRBD2 (6 bases). V dropped 1 base and J dropped 2 bases, with 9 bases sitting between them. CDR1 and CDR2 from the germline V gene are SGHVS and FQNEAQ. This CDR3 has 14 residues. The CDR3 loop is CASSLGAGPYEQYF. CDR3 in DNA: TGTGCCAGCAGCTTAGGGGCGGGACCCTACGAGCAGTACTTC.

V is TRBV7-2 and J is TRBJ2-7, with D perhaps TRBD1 (6 bases). TRBJ2-1 explains the end of the DNA better; the J call may be wrong. The germline V gene has CDR1 SGHTA and CDR2 FQGNSA. The CDR3 consists of 17 residues. In DNA, the CDR3 is TGTGCCAGCAGCTCACCGGGTACAGGGAGAGGCCATGGTGAGCAGTTCTTC. It translates to CASSSPGTGRGHGEQFF.

The genes are TRBV10-3 and TRBJ2-2; either TRBD1 or TRBD2 may fit D (5 bases each). The CDR3 has 14 amino acids. Germline V gene data show CDR1 as ENHRY and CDR2 as SYGVKD. Trimming took 4 bases from V and 3 from J, leaving 9 bases between them. Here the CDR3 reads CAISGDVDTGELFF. The CDR3 DNA reads TGTGCCATCAGTGGGGACGTGGACACCGGGGAGCTGTTTTTT.

The table lists this clonotype with many counts. The chain recombines TRBV9 with TRBJ1-1; D not resolved. The V and J ends lost 1 base and 1 base respectively, with 5 bases between them. CDR3 size: 13 residues. The germline V gene has CDR1 SGDLS and CDR2 YYNGEE. In DNA form, the CDR3 reads TGTGCCAGCAGCGTACTATCGAACACTGAAGCTTTCTTT. Its protein is CASSVLSNTEAFF.

This clonotype was seen at least ten times. This rearrangement joins TRBV12-3 or TRBV12-4 to TRBJ1-6; D is unclear. This CDR3 has 17 amino acids. Trimming pared 2 bases from V and 7 bases from J, leaving 18 bases between. As DNA, the CDR3 is TGTGCCAGCAGTTTAAGCCAACGGGCCTGGGAGAATTCACCCCTCCACTTT. It yields the protein CASSLSQRAWENSPLHF.

This clonotype was observed a few times. Here the CDR3 DNA reads TGTGCCAGCAGTTTACAGGGGGGCGCACCTGAAGCTTTCTTT. Translation gives CASSLQGGAPEAFF. The chain joins TRBV28 to TRBJ1-1, with 7 bases lining up with TRBD1. Losses at the gene ends were 2 bases for V and 6 bases for J; bases not matched to a gene: 6. The CDR3 has 14 residues. Germline CDR1 and CDR2: MDHEN and SYDVKM.

At least ten counts were recorded for this clonotype. The chain has TRBV7-9 and TRBJ2-2, with D possibly TRBD1 on 6 matching bases. The CDR3 contains 16 residues. The germline CDR1 and CDR2 sequences are SEHNR and FQNEAQ (reference sequence). Trimming took off 2 bases at V and 2 bases at J, with 12 bases between the two ends. CDR3 DNA: TGTGCCAGCAGCTTAACAGGGTTGGGCAACACCGGGGAGCTGTTTTTT. Its protein product is CASSLTGLGNTGELFF.

At least ten counts were recorded for this clonotype. The chain recombines TRBV5-1 with TRBJ2-7, with 9 bases lining up with TRBD1. Germline-derived CDR1 and CDR2 are SGHRS and YFSETQ. The CDR3 runs to 16 residues. The V segment lost 4 bases and the J segment 2 bases; nucleotides outside the gene matches: 10. This CDR3 is CASSNYRGQNTYEQYF. CDR3 DNA: TGCGCCAGCAGCAACTACAGGGGGCAAAACACCTACGAGCAGTACTTC.

This chain joins TRBV7-2 and TRBJ2-7, with 9 bases that match TRBD2. V lost 5 bases and J lost 5; bases outside the gene matches: 10. CDR3 length equals 15 residues. The germline gives CDR1 SGHTA, CDR2 FQGNSA. In DNA, the CDR3 is TGTGCCAGCAGCCAAGCCGGCGGGGGGGCCCACGAGCAGTACTTC. It specifies CASSQAGGGAHEQYF.

The gene calls are TRBV7-3 and TRBJ2-6; no clear D. Germline V gives CDR1 SGHTA, CDR2 FQGTGA. V was shortened by 1 base and J by 18 bases, with 7 bases between the two germline ends. The CDR3 is 10 residues long. For the CDR3, the DNA is TGTGCCAGCAGCTTAAACGCCCCGACTTTC. It is translated as CASSLNAPTF.

On this clonotype itself: At one end, the junction sequence differs from germline, possibly due to a read error. This chain connects TRBV9 to TRBJ2-7; 8 nucleotides align to TRBD2. This CDR3 has 15 residues. Per the germline V gene, CDR1 is SGDLS and CDR2 is YYNGEE. CDR3 amino acids: CASSVAGGGPNEQYF. The CDR3 DNA is TGTGCCAGTAGCGTAGCGGGCGGGGGGCCCAACGAGCAGTACTTC.

This clonotype was seen at least ten times. The chain joins TRBV5-8 to TRBJ1-2; TRBD1 might be the D (6 bases). The CDR3 has 14 amino acids. Germline CDR1 is SGHTS and CDR2 is YDEGEE. Trimming pared 1 base from V and 2 bases from J, leaving 9 bases between. As DNA, the CDR3 is TGTGCCAGCAGCTTGACAGGGTCCAACTATGGCTACACCTTC. This codes for CASSLTGSNYGYTF.

This chain uses TRBV24-1 with TRBJ2-5, with a possible D match to TRBD1 (6 bases). The CDR3 has 13 residues. V lost 9 bases to trimming and J lost 0 bases, with 10 bases between them. Germline-derived CDR1 and CDR2 are KGHDR and SFDVKD. The CDR3 loop reads CATQRGYQETQYF. CDR3 coding DNA: TGTGCCACCCAGAGGGGGTACCAAGAGACCCAGTACTTC.

The CDR3 loop is CASSPDNRGNQPQHF. DNA for the CDR3: TGTGCCAGCAGTCCCGATAACAGGGGTAATCAGCCCCAGCATTTT. V usage is TRBV12-3 or TRBV12-4 and J usage is TRBJ1-5; the match to TRBD1 covers 7 bases. The V segment lost 5 bases and the J segment 4 bases; nucleotides outside the gene matches: 8. CDR3 length equals 15 residues.